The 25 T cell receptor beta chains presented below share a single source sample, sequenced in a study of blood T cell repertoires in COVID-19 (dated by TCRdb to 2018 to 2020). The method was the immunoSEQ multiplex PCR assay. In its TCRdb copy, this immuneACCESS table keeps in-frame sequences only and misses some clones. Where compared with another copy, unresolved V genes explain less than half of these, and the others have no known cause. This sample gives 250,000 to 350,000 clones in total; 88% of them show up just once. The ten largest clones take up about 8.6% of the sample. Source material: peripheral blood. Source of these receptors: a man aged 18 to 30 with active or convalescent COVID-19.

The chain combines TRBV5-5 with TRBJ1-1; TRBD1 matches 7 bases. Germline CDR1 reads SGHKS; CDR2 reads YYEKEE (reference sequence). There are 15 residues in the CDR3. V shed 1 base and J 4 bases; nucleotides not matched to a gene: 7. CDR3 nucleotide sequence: TGTGCCAGCAGCTTGCGGCAGGGGGTTGGCACTGAAGCTTTCTTT. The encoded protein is CASSLRQGVGTEAFF.

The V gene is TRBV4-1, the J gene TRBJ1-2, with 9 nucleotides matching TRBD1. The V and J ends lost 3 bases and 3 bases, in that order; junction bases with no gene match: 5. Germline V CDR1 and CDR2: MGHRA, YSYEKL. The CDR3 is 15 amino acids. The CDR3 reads CASSQDRGNDYGYTF. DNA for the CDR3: TGCGCCAGCAGCCAGGACAGGGGAAACGACTATGGCTACACCTTC.

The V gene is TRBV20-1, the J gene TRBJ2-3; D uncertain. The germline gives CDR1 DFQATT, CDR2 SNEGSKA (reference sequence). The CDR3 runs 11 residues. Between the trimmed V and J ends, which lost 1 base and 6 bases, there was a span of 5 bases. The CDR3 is CSARAGDTQYF. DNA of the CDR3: TGCAGTGCTAGAGCCGGGGATACGCAGTATTTT.

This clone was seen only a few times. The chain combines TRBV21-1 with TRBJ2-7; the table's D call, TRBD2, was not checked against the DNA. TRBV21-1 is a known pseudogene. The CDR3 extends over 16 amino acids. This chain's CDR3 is CASSKGGERGGYEQYF. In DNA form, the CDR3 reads TGTGCCAGCAGCAAAGGGGGGGAAAGGGGAGGGTACGAGCAGTACTTC.

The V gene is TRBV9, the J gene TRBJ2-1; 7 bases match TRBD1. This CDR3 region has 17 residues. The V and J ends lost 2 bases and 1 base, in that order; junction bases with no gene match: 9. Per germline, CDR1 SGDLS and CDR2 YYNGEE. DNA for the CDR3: TGTGCCAGCAGCGTGACGGGACAGCTGATTTCCTACAATGAGCAGTTCTTC. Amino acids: CASSVTGQLISYNEQFF. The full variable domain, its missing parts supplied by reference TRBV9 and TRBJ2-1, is DSGVTQTPKHLITATGQRVTLRCSPRSGDLSVYWYQQSLDQGLQFLIQYYNGEERAKGNILERFSAQQFPDLHSELNLSSLELGDSALYFCASSVTGQLISYNEQFFGPGTRLTVL.

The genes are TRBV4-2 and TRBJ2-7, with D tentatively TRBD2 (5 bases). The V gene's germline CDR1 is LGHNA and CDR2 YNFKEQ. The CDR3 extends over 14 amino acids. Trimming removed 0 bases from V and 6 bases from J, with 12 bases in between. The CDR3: CASSQEILVSEQYF. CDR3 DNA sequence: TGTGCCAGCAGCCAAGAAATACTAGTCTCCGAGCAGTACTTC.

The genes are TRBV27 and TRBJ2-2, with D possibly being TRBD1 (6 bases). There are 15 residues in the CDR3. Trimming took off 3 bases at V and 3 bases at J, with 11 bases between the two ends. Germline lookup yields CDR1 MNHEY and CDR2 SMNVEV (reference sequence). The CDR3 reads CASSLGQGYTGELFF. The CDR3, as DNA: TGTGCCAGCAGTTTGGGTCAGGGGTACACCGGGGAGCTGTTTTTT.

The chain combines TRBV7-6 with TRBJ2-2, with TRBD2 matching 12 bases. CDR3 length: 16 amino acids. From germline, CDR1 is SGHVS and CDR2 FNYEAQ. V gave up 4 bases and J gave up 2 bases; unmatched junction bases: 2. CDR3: CASSWTSGANTGELFF. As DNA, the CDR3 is TGTGCCAGCAGCTGGACTAGCGGGGCTAACACCGGGGAGCTGTTTTTT.

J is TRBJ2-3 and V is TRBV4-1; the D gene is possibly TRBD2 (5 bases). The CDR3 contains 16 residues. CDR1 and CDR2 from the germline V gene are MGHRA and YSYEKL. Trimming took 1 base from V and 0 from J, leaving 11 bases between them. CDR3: CASSQGPGRSTDTQYF. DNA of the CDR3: TGCGCCAGCAGCCAAGGACCGGGGAGAAGCACAGATACGCAGTATTTT.

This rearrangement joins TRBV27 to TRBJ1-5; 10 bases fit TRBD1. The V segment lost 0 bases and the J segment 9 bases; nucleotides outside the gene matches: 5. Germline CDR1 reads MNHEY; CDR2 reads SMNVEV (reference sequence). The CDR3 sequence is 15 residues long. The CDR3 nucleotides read TGTGCCAGCAGTTTATCGAAGACAGGGGGCCGGCCCCAGCATTTT. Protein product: CASSLSKTGGRPQHF.

Here the CDR3 DNA reads TGTGCCAGCAGCTCCGGGACAGGGACCTATTACAATGAGCAGTTCTTC. This gives the protein CASSSGTGTYYNEQFF. The rearrangement uses TRBV11-2 and TRBJ2-1; TRBD1 aligns across 9 bases. The CDR3 is 16 amino acids. Germline trimming cut 4 bases from V and 4 bases from J; bases unmatched to any gene: 8. CDR1 is SGHAT, CDR2 FQNNGV, per germline.

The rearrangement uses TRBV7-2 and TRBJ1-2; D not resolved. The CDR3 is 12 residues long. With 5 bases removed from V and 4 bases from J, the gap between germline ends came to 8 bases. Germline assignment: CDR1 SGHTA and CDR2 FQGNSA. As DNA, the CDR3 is TGTGCCAGCAGCCACACAAGCTATGGCTACACCTTC. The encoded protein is CASSHTSYGYTF.

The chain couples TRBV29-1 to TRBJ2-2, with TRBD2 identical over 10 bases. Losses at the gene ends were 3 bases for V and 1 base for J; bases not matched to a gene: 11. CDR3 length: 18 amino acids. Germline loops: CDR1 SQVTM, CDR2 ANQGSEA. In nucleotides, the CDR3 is TGCAGCGTTGAGGTATCTAGCGGGGGCTTCTGGAACACCGGGGAGCTGTTTTTT. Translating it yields CSVEVSSGGFWNTGELFF.

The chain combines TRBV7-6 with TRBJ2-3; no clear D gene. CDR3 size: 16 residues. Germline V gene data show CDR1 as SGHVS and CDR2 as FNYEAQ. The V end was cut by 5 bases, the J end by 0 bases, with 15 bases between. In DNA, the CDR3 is TGTGCCAGCAGCCTCCTACCGGTGACTAGCACAGATACGCAGTATTTT. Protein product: CASSLLPVTSTDTQYF.

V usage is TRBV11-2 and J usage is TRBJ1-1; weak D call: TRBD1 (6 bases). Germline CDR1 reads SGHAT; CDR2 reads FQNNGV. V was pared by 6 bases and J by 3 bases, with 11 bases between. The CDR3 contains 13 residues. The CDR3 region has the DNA TGTGCCAGCAGACTACAGGGTGACACTGAAGCTTTCTTT. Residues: CASRLQGDTEAFF.

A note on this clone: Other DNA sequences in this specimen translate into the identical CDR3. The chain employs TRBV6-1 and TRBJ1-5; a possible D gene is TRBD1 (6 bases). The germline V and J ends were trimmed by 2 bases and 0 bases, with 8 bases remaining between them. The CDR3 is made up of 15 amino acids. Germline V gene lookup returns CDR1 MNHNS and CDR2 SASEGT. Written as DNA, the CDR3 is TGTGCCAGCAGTGAAAGACAGGTTAGCAATCAGCCCCAGCATTTT. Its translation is CASSERQVSNQPQHF.

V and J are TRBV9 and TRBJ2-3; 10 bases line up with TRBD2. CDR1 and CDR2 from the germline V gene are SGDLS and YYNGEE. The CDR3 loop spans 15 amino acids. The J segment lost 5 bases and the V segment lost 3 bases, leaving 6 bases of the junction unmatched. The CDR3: CASSGAGGRQDTQYF. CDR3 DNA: TGTGCCAGCAGCGGAGCGGGGGGGCGTCAAGATACGCAGTATTTT.

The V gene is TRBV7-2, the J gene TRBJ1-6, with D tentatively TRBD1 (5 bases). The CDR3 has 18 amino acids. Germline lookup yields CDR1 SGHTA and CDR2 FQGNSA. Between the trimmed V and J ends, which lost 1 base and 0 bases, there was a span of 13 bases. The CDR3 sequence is CASSLGWQGSSYNSPLHF. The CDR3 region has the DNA TGTGCCAGCAGCTTAGGTTGGCAGGGTAGCTCCTATAATTCACCCCTCCACTTT.

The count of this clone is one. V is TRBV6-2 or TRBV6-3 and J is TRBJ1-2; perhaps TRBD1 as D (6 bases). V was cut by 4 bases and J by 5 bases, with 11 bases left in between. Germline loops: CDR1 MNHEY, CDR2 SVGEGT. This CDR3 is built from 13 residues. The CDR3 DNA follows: TGTGCCAGCAGTTCCGGGGGGCCATATGGCTACACCTTC. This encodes CASSSGGPYGYTF.

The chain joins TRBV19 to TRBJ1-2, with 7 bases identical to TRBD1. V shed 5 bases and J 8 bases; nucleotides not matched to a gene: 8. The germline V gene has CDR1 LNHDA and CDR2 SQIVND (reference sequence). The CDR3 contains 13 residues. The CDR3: CASSYRQGQGYTF. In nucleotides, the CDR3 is TGTGCCAGTAGTTATCGACAGGGTCAAGGCTACACCTTC.

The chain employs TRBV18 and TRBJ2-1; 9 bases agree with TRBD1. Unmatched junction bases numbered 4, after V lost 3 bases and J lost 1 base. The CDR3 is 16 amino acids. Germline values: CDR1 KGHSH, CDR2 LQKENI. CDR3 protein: CASSPRTGVSYNEQFF. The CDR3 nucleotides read TGTGCCAGCTCACCTCGGACAGGGGTATCCTACAATGAGCAGTTCTTC.

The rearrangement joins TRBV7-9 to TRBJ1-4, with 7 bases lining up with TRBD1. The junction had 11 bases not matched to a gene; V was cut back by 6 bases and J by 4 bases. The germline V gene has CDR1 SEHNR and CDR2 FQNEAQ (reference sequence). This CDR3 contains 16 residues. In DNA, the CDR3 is TGTGCCAGCAGTTTTGACCGGGACAGCTATAATGAAAAACTGTTTTTT. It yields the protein CASSFDRDSYNEKLFF.

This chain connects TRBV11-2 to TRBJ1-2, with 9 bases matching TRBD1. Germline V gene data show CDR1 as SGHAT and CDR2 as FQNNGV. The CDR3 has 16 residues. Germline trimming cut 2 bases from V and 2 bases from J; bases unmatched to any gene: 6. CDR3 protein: CASSLTGGALNYGYTF. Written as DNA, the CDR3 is TGTGCCAGCAGCTTAACAGGGGGCGCTCTAAACTATGGCTACACCTTC.

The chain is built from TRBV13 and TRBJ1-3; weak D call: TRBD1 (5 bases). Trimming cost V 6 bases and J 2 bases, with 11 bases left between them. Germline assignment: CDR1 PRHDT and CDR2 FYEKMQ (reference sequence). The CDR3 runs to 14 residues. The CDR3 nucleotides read TGTGCCAGCAGGGGGGGTTTCACTGGAAACACCATATATTTT. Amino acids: CASRGGFTGNTIYF.

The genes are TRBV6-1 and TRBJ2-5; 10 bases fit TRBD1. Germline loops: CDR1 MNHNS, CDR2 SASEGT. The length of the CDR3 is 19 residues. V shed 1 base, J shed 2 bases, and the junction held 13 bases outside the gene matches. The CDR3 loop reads CASSEEFGTGVSWQETQYF. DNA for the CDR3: TGTGCCAGCAGTGAAGAATTTGGGACAGGGGTGAGTTGGCAAGAGACCCAGTACTTC.